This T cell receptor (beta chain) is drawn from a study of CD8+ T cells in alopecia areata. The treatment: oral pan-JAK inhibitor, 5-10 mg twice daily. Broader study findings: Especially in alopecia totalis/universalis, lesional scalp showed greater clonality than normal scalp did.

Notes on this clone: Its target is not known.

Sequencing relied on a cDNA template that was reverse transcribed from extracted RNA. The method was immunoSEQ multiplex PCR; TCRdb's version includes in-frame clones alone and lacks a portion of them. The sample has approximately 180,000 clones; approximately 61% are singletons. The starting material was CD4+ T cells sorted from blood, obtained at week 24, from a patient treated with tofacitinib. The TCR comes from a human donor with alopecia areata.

The CDR3: CASSNGQADTQYF. CDR3 DNA sequence: TGTGCCAGCAGCAACGGACAAGCAGATACGCAGTATTTT. This rearrangement joins TRBV9 to TRBJ2-3; maybe TRBD1 (5 bases). Germline CDR1 and CDR2: SGDLS and YYNGEE. Between the trimmed V and J ends, which lost 4 bases and 4 bases, there was a span of 10 bases. The CDR3 is made up of 13 amino acids.